The rows below give T cell receptor beta chains drawn from one sample of a study of cytomegalovirus exposure and HLA in healthy donors. Clones were sequenced by immunoSEQ multiplex PCR, and TCRdb holds only the in-frame ones, with some missing. In the table there are 220,000 or so clones, roughly 84% of which are singletons. What was sequenced was PBMCs. The source is a woman aged 18-35 years in good health and CMV-seropositive. Each CDR3 is given with its conserved first and last residue. The order of the fields is J gene, clone size, D gene, V gene, CDR3 DNA, CDR3 protein. A D gene is named only where the DNA matches it firmly. Some rows mark clone size as missing; the rest say once, few, many or name a class of expanded clone.

j_gene: TRBJ1-5; abundance: .; d_gene: .; v_gene: TRBV5-8; CDR3nt: TGTGCCAGCAGCGACTCACGGGGGGTGGTCGGCAATCAGCCCCAGCATTTT; CDR3aa: CASSDSRGVVGNQPQHF
j_gene: TRBJ2-3; abundance: .; d_gene: .; v_gene: TRBV7-6; CDR3nt: TGTGCCAGCAGCCCCAGGGGACCGGGGACAGATACGCAGTATTTT; CDR3aa: CASSPRGPGTDTQYF
j_gene: TRBJ2-1; abundance: .; d_gene: TRBD2; v_gene: TRBV4-2; CDR3nt: TGTGCCAGCAGCCCTATTAAGTCGCGGGAGGAACCCTACAATGAGCAGTTCTTC; CDR3aa: CASSPIKSREEPYNEQFF
j_gene: TRBJ2-1; abundance: .; d_gene: TRBD2; v_gene: TRBV19; CDR3nt: TGTGCCAGTAGCCGACTTTTTGCGGGAGGGCCGGGTAATGAGCAGTTCTTC; CDR3aa: CASSRLFAGGPGNEQFF
j_gene: TRBJ2-1; abundance: .; d_gene: TRBD2; v_gene: TRBV4-1; CDR3nt: TGCGCCAGCAGCCAAATCAGAGGGACTAGTGGGGGGGAGCAGTTCTTC; CDR3aa: CASSQIRGTSGGEQFF
j_gene: TRBJ2-7; abundance: .; d_gene: TRBD1; v_gene: TRBV7-6; CDR3nt: TGTGCCAGCAGCATGCACTACAGGGGGCGCGGGGAGCAGTACTTC; CDR3aa: CASSMHYRGRGEQYF
j_gene: TRBJ1-2; abundance: .; d_gene: .; v_gene: TRBV28; CDR3nt: TGTGCCAGCAGTGCAACAGGGATCTCTCCCTTTGCCTATGGCTACACCTTC; CDR3aa: CASSATGISPFAYGYTF
j_gene: TRBJ2-7; abundance: .; d_gene: TRBD2; v_gene: TRBV10-2; CDR3nt: TGCGCCAGCAGTAACTTATGGCGGGAGAACGAGCAGTACTTC; CDR3aa: CASSNLWRENEQYF
j_gene: TRBJ2-3; abundance: .; d_gene: TRBD2; v_gene: TRBV9; CDR3nt: TGTGCCAGCAGCGTAGTAGCGGGGGCTCGGGATACGCAGTATTTT; CDR3aa: CASSVVAGARDTQYF
j_gene: TRBJ2-7; abundance: .; d_gene: .; v_gene: TRBV18; CDR3nt: TGTGCCAGCTCACCACCAAGAGGGCAGGCCACCTACGAGCAGTACTTC; CDR3aa: CASSPPRGQATYEQYF
j_gene: TRBJ1-1; abundance: few; d_gene: TRBD1; v_gene: TRBV5-1; CDR3nt: TGCGCCAGCAGCGGGCGACAGGGGAACACTGAAGCTTTCTTT; CDR3aa: CASSGRQGNTEAFF
j_gene: TRBJ2-1; abundance: .; d_gene: TRBD2; v_gene: TRBV7-9; CDR3nt: TGTGCCAGCAGCTTAGGTCTAGCGGACTCCTACAATGAGCAGTTCTTC; CDR3aa: CASSLGLADSYNEQFF
j_gene: TRBJ2-7; abundance: .; d_gene: .; v_gene: TRBV27; CDR3nt: TGTGCCAGCATCATGGGAGTCGAGCAGTACTTC; CDR3aa: CASIMGVEQYF
j_gene: TRBJ2-1; abundance: .; d_gene: .; v_gene: TRBV5-1; CDR3nt: TGCGCCAGCAGCCGTTCTGGGGAGCCCCACAATGAGCAGTTCTTC; CDR3aa: CASSRSGEPHNEQFF
j_gene: TRBJ1-5; abundance: once; d_gene: TRBD1; v_gene: TRBV6-1; CDR3nt: TGTGCCAGCAACCCGACAGGGGGGTTAAATCAGCCCCAGCATTTT; CDR3aa: CASNPTGGLNQPQHF
j_gene: TRBJ1-2; abundance: .; d_gene: .; v_gene: TRBV7-6; CDR3nt: TGTGCCAGCAGCTTATTCCCAGGCCTCTATGGCTACACCTTC; CDR3aa: CASSLFPGLYGYTF
j_gene: TRBJ2-1; abundance: .; d_gene: .; v_gene: TRBV7-8; CDR3nt: TGTGCCAGCAGCTTAGACGGGAGCGGGTTGAATGAGCAGTTCTTC; CDR3aa: CASSLDGSGLNEQFF
j_gene: TRBJ1-1; abundance: few; d_gene: TRBD1; v_gene: TRBV2; CDR3nt: TGTGCCAGCGGGGGACAGGGGGCGCTTACTGAAGCTTTCTTT; CDR3aa: CASGGQGALTEAFF
j_gene: TRBJ1-5; abundance: .; d_gene: TRBD1; v_gene: TRBV6-1; CDR3nt: TGTGCCAGCAGTCCCCGAGGGACAGGGGGACAGCCCCAGCATTTT; CDR3aa: CASSPRGTGGQPQHF
j_gene: TRBJ1-1; abundance: .; d_gene: .; v_gene: TRBV12-2; CDR3nt: TGTGCAAGTCGCTTAACTCGGGACAGGGACGTTGACACTGAAGCTTTCTTT; CDR3aa: CASRLTRDRDVDTEAFF
j_gene: TRBJ1-1; abundance: .; d_gene: TRBD1; v_gene: TRBV12-5; CDR3nt: TGTGCTAGTGGTTATGGGACAGCGAGTATGAACACTGAAGCTTTCTTT; CDR3aa: CASGYGTASMNTEAFF
j_gene: TRBJ2-7; abundance: .; d_gene: .; v_gene: TRBV7-9; CDR3nt: TGTGCCAGCAGCCCCGGACAGAGACTGTACGAGCAGTACTTC; CDR3aa: CASSPGQRLYEQYF
j_gene: TRBJ1-1; abundance: .; d_gene: .; v_gene: TRBV30; CDR3nt: TGTGCCGGGAGACCCTACAGGTTTACGAACACTGAAGCTTTCTTT; CDR3aa: CAGRPYRFTNTEAFF
j_gene: TRBJ2-7; abundance: .; d_gene: .; v_gene: TRBV10-3; CDR3nt: TGTGCCATCAGTGGATCTTCTAGATCCCTCTACGAGCAGTACTTC; CDR3aa: CAISGSSRSLYEQYF
j_gene: TRBJ2-3; abundance: once; d_gene: .; v_gene: TRBV9; CDR3nt: TGTGCCAGCAGCGCCCGGGTCGGGAGTTGGGATACGCAGTATTTT; CDR3aa: CASSARVGSWDTQYF
j_gene: TRBJ2-5; abundance: .; d_gene: TRBD2; v_gene: TRBV2; CDR3nt: TGTGCCAGCAGTGGAGGGGGACTAGCGGGCACCAGAGAGACCCAGTACTTC; CDR3aa: CASSGGGLAGTRETQYF
j_gene: TRBJ2-1; abundance: .; d_gene: TRBD1; v_gene: TRBV5-4; CDR3nt: TGTGCCAGCAGGTCACAGGGGGCGCGGAAGAGCTCCTACAATGAGCAGTTCTTC; CDR3aa: CASRSQGARKSSYNEQFF
j_gene: TRBJ1-3; abundance: .; d_gene: .; v_gene: TRBV5-5; CDR3nt: TGTGCCAGCAGCTTGGAGGGGGGAAACACCATATATTTT; CDR3aa: CASSLEGGNTIYF
j_gene: TRBJ1-1; abundance: many; d_gene: TRBD1; v_gene: TRBV30; CDR3nt: TGTGCCTGGAGGGCTGACAGGGCCACTGAAGCTTTCTTT; CDR3aa: CAWRADRATEAFF
j_gene: TRBJ2-3; abundance: .; d_gene: TRBD1; v_gene: TRBV18; CDR3nt: TGTGCCAGCTCACCCACGACAGGGAGCCCAGATACGCAGTATTTT; CDR3aa: CASSPTTGSPDTQYF
j_gene: TRBJ1-2; abundance: .; d_gene: .; v_gene: TRBV18; CDR3nt: TGTGCCAGCTCACCGTTCGAGACTAACTATGGCTACACCTTC; CDR3aa: CASSPFETNYGYTF
j_gene: TRBJ2-7; abundance: .; d_gene: .; v_gene: TRBV6-1; CDR3nt: TGTGCCAGCAGCGGGACACCAACCTACGAGCAGTACTTC; CDR3aa: CASSGTPTYEQYF
j_gene: TRBJ2-7; abundance: .; d_gene: TRBD2; v_gene: TRBV28; CDR3nt: TGTGCCAGCAGCCCCGGGAGGGGCCCCAACTACGAGCAGTACTTC; CDR3aa: CASSPGRGPNYEQYF
j_gene: TRBJ2-7; abundance: .; d_gene: TRBD2; v_gene: TRBV4-2; CDR3nt: TGTGCCAGCAGCCTTGGCACGGGGACTAGCGGGATTAACGAGCAGTACTTC; CDR3aa: CASSLGTGTSGINEQYF
j_gene: TRBJ2-7; abundance: .; d_gene: TRBD2; v_gene: TRBV7-2; CDR3nt: TGTGCCAGCAGCTTAGAGAGACTAGCTTCTCCCTACGAGCAGTACTTC; CDR3aa: CASSLERLASPYEQYF
j_gene: TRBJ1-1; abundance: .; d_gene: .; v_gene: TRBV15; CDR3nt: TGTGCCACCAGCTACCCAAGCAGGCCCATGAACACTGAAGCTTTCTTT; CDR3aa: CATSYPSRPMNTEAFF
j_gene: TRBJ1-3; abundance: .; d_gene: TRBD1; v_gene: TRBV29-1; CDR3nt: TGCAGCGTTGAAGCTCCGGGACAGAGTCCTTACCTCTCTGGAAACACCATATATTTT; CDR3aa: CSVEAPGQSPYLSGNTIYF
j_gene: TRBJ2-7; abundance: .; d_gene: .; v_gene: TRBV4-1; CDR3nt: TGCGCCAGCAGCCAAGATAGCTATGAGGGAACCTACGAGCAGTACTTC; CDR3aa: CASSQDSYEGTYEQYF
j_gene: TRBJ1-5; abundance: .; d_gene: TRBD1; v_gene: TRBV5-1; CDR3nt: TGCGCCAGCAGCTTGGGGACAGGGGGCAGGGATCAGCCCCAGCATTTT; CDR3aa: CASSLGTGGRDQPQHF
j_gene: TRBJ1-2; abundance: .; d_gene: TRBD1; v_gene: TRBV27; CDR3nt: TGTGCCAGCTCTGGGGCAGGGGGCTTCTATGGCTACACCTTC; CDR3aa: CASSGAGGFYGYTF
j_gene: TRBJ1-1; abundance: few; d_gene: .; v_gene: TRBV9; CDR3nt: TGTGCCAGCAGCGTAGAGGGGAAGAACACTGAAGCTTTCTTT; CDR3aa: CASSVEGKNTEAFF
j_gene: TRBJ2-7; abundance: .; d_gene: TRBD1; v_gene: TRBV28; CDR3nt: TGTGCCAGTATCCCGACAGGGGGCGCAGCCTACGAGCAGTACTTC; CDR3aa: CASIPTGGAAYEQYF
j_gene: TRBJ2-1; abundance: .; d_gene: .; v_gene: TRBV2; CDR3nt: TGTGCCAGCAGTGAAGCAGCCAGGAATGAGCAGTTCTTC; CDR3aa: CASSEAARNEQFF
j_gene: TRBJ2-3; abundance: .; d_gene: .; v_gene: TRBV9; CDR3nt: TGTGCCAGCAGCGTAGTAGGCAGGGACACAGATACGCAGTATTTT; CDR3aa: CASSVVGRDTDTQYF
j_gene: TRBJ1-5; abundance: once; d_gene: .; v_gene: TRBV5-1; CDR3nt: TGCGCCAGCAGCCAACTAGGGGGATATAGCAATCAGCCCCAGCATTTT; CDR3aa: CASSQLGGYSNQPQHF
j_gene: TRBJ1-4; abundance: .; d_gene: .; v_gene: TRBV28; CDR3nt: TGTGCCAGCAGTTACCGACTGAATAATGAAAAACTGTTTTTT; CDR3aa: CASSYRLNNEKLFF
j_gene: TRBJ1-3; abundance: .; d_gene: TRBD1; v_gene: TRBV10-3; CDR3nt: TGTGCCACGACGGACAGGGACTCTGGAAACACCATATATTTT; CDR3aa: CATTDRDSGNTIYF
j_gene: TRBJ1-5; abundance: few; d_gene: TRBD1; v_gene: TRBV4-2; CDR3nt: TGTGCCAGCAGCCAAGAAAGCATAGACACAGGGGACAATCAGCCCCAGCATTTT; CDR3aa: CASSQESIDTGDNQPQHF
j_gene: TRBJ2-1; abundance: .; d_gene: .; v_gene: TRBV9; CDR3nt: TGTGCCAGCAGCGCCTCCTTTGGTCGGTTTAATGAGCAGTTCTTC; CDR3aa: CASSASFGRFNEQFF
j_gene: TRBJ2-1; abundance: .; d_gene: .; v_gene: TRBV11-2; CDR3nt: TGTGCCAGCAGCTTTTCGGGTGGGAGCTCCTACAATGAGCAGTTCTTC; CDR3aa: CASSFSGGSSYNEQFF
j_gene: TRBJ2-7; abundance: .; d_gene: .; v_gene: TRBV7-8; CDR3nt: TGTGCCAGCAGCTTAAGCGGTTCAGGCGAGCAGTACTTC; CDR3aa: CASSLSGSGEQYF
j_gene: TRBJ2-2; abundance: .; d_gene: .; v_gene: TRBV5-6; CDR3nt: TGTGCCAGCAGCCTTGCCGCGGTAGGGGTGAGCGGGGAGCTGTTTTTT; CDR3aa: CASSLAAVGVSGELFF
j_gene: TRBJ2-1; abundance: .; d_gene: .; v_gene: TRBV7-2; CDR3nt: TGTGCCAGCAGCTTAGGGAGGCGGGGCAATGAGCAGTTCTTC; CDR3aa: CASSLGRRGNEQFF
j_gene: TRBJ1-1; abundance: .; d_gene: .; v_gene: TRBV2; CDR3nt: TGTGCCAGCAGCGGCGGAATCAGGAACACTGAAGCTTTCTTT; CDR3aa: CASSGGIRNTEAFF
j_gene: TRBJ1-5; abundance: .; d_gene: TRBD1; v_gene: TRBV19; CDR3nt: TGTGCCAGTAGTTTGGGACAGGGCAATCAGCCCCAGCATTTT; CDR3aa: CASSLGQGNQPQHF
j_gene: TRBJ2-1; abundance: .; d_gene: TRBD2; v_gene: TRBV27; CDR3nt: TGTGCCAGCAGTTCGGGGACTAGCGGGATGGTAGGCAATGAGCAGTTCTTC; CDR3aa: CASSSGTSGMVGNEQFF
j_gene: TRBJ2-5; abundance: .; d_gene: TRBD1; v_gene: TRBV27; CDR3nt: TGTGCCAGCAGCCCCTTTAGGACAGGGGATGAGACCCAGTACTTC; CDR3aa: CASSPFRTGDETQYF
j_gene: TRBJ1-5; abundance: .; d_gene: .; v_gene: TRBV21-1; CDR3nt: .; CDR3aa: CARVGTGNQPQHF
j_gene: TRBJ1-1; abundance: .; d_gene: TRBD1; v_gene: TRBV2; CDR3nt: TGTGCCAGCAGCCCTGTCGGCCCGAACAGGGGTGACACTGAAGCTTTCTTT; CDR3aa: CASSPVGPNRGDTEAFF
j_gene: TRBJ1-1; abundance: .; d_gene: .; v_gene: TRBV12-5; CDR3nt: TGTGCTAGTGGTTTGGTGCTGGGGCGAGATAGGGACACTGAAGCTTTCTTT; CDR3aa: CASGLVLGRDRDTEAFF